A selection of T cell receptor beta chains follows, all from one sample in a study of cytomegalovirus exposure and HLA in healthy donors. Here immunoSEQ multiplex PCR was the method, and the copy in TCRdb shows in-frame clones only, minus some. Of over 150,000 clones in the sample, around 80% were seen once. The sample was PBMCs. The receptors were sampled from a girl between 5 and 17 years old in good health and CMV-seropositive. The CDR3 runs from the conserved cysteine through the conserved F or W. A D gene is named only where the DNA matches it firmly. Clone size is stated in some rows and not others, as once, few, many or a class when expanded.

cdr3_length d_call j_call v_call clone_size cdr3_aa cdr3_nt
14 TRBD2 TRBJ2-7 TRBV9 . CASSGTSGSSVQYF TGTGCCAGCAGCGGGACTAGCGGGAGTTCGGTGCAGTACTTC
16 . TRBJ2-1 TRBV5-6 . CASSWRETGPTNEQFF TGTGCCAGCAGCTGGAGGGAGACAGGGCCCACGAATGAGCAGTTCTTC
13 TRBD1 TRBJ1-1 TRBV30 . CAWRGQGLDEAFF TGTGCCTGGAGGGGACAGGGGCTCGATGAAGCTTTCTTT
15 . TRBJ1-2 TRBV9 . CASSGQTVFNHGYTF TGTGCCAGCAGCGGACAAACAGTGTTTAATCATGGCTACACCTTC
18 . TRBJ2-6 TRBV5-1 . CASSLAPGPTSGANVLTF TGCGCCAGCAGCTTGGCCCCAGGTCCAACCTCTGGGGCCAACGTCCTGACTTTC
16 TRBD2 TRBJ2-7 TRBV27 . CASSFQAGGSSYEQYF TGTGCCAGCAGTTTCCAGGCGGGAGGGAGCTCCTACGAGCAGTACTTC
14 TRBD1 TRBJ2-7 TRBV7-9 . CASSHGQAPYEQYF TGTGCCAGCAGCCACGGACAGGCCCCCTACGAGCAGTACTTC
15 . TRBJ1-1 TRBV29-1 . CSVGQGATPETEAFF .
14 . TRBJ2-7 TRBV7-9 . CASSPKTGRHEQYF TGTGCCAGCAGCCCAAAGACAGGGAGGCACGAGCAGTACTTC
13 . TRBJ1-1 TRBV28 . CASITGPGTEAFF TGTGCCAGCATTACAGGCCCGGGCACTGAAGCTTTCTTT
12 . TRBJ1-1 TRBV9 . CASSAGSTEAFF TGTGCCAGCAGCGCCGGGTCCACTGAAGCTTTCTTT
15 . TRBJ2-5 TRBV5-6 . CASSLANGGVETQYF TGTGCCAGCAGCTTGGCGAACGGGGGAGTGGAGACCCAGTACTTC
16 TRBD1 TRBJ1-1 TRBV10-3 once CAISDDRVLRNTEAFF TGTGCCATCAGTGACGACAGGGTATTGCGGAACACTGAAGCTTTCTTT
15 . TRBJ1-4 TRBV7-9 . CASSSFGESNEKLFF TGTGCCAGCAGCTCCTTCGGGGAATCTAATGAAAAACTGTTTTTT
12 TRBD1 TRBJ2-1 TRBV27 . CASSDRVNEQFF TGTGCCAGCAGTGACAGGGTTAATGAGCAGTTCTTC
13 . TRBJ2-5 TRBV10-1 once CASNRDFGETQYF TGCGCCAGCAATCGGGATTTTGGAGAGACCCAGTACTTC
12 . TRBJ1-2 TRBV19 few CASLRGGYGYTF TGTGCCAGCCTCAGGGGCGGCTATGGCTACACCTTC
14 . TRBJ1-1 TRBV7-2 . CASSFEEGATEAFF TGTGCCAGCAGCTTTGAGGAAGGGGCGACTGAAGCTTTCTTT